A single sample is the source of the 20 T cell receptor beta chains below, sequenced in a study of blood T cell repertoires in COVID-19. Profiled with immunoSEQ multiplex PCR; TCRdb holds only in-frame clones, not every one. Of 35,000 to 50,000 clones listed, roughly nine tenths are singletons. The sequencing input was peripheral blood. These receptors came from a middle-aged man with active COVID-19.

This clone was observed once. The J gene is TRBJ2-2, the V gene TRBV2; 7 bases agree with TRBD1. CDR1 SNHLY and CDR2 FYNNEI come from the germline V gene. This CDR3 contains 15 residues. V trimming: 6 bases; J trimming: 7 bases; junction bases outside the gene matches: 11. CDR3 nucleotides: TGTGCCAGCAGCGAATTACAGGGGTTGGACGGGGAGCTGTTTTTT. Its translation is CASSELQGLDGELFF.

This clone is medium-sized within its sample. V and J are TRBV5-1 and TRBJ2-7, with D possibly matching TRBD1 (6 bases). Trimming shortened V by 2 bases and J by 7 bases, and 10 bases separated the two germline ends. This CDR3 comprises 12 residues. Germline CDR1 and CDR2: SGHRS and YFSETQ. CDR3 coding DNA: TGCGCCAGCAGCTTACAGGGAAAGGAGCAGTACTTC. Amino acid sequence: CASSLQGKEQYF. The full variable domain, in which reference TRBV5-1 and TRBJ2-7 provide the parts outside the CDR3, is KAGVTQTPRYLIKTRGQQVTLSCSPISGHRSVSWYQQTPGQGLQFLFEYFSETQRNKGNFPGRFSGRQFSNSRSEMNVSTLELGDSALYLCASSLQGKEQYFGPGTRLTVT.

This rearrangement joins TRBV9 to TRBJ2-2, with 7 bases lining up with TRBD1. Germline V gene lookup returns CDR1 SGDLS and CDR2 YYNGEE. This CDR3 has 15 residues. V was clipped by 3 bases and J by 0 bases; unmatched bases: 2. CDR3 region: CASSATGANTGELFF. DNA for the CDR3: TGTGCCAGCAGCGCCACAGGGGCGAACACCGGGGAGCTGTTTTTT.

The J gene is TRBJ2-2, the V gene TRBV7-3; 8 bases align to TRBD2. V trimming: 0 bases; J trimming: 4 bases; junction bases outside the gene matches: 7. Germline loops: CDR1 SGHTA, CDR2 FQGTGA. The CDR3 is made up of 17 amino acids. Here the CDR3 reads CASSLTAGGPSTGELFF. The CDR3 bases are TGTGCCAGCAGCTTAACGGCGGGGGGCCCTTCCACCGGGGAGCTGTTTTTT.

The chain recombines TRBV5-1 with TRBJ2-4; 11 nucleotides line up with TRBD2. There are 14 residues in the CDR3. The V and J ends lost 2 bases and 6 bases, in that order; junction bases with no gene match: 1. CDR1 and CDR2 (germline): SGHRS, YFSETQ. DNA of the CDR3: TGCGCCAGCAGCTTAGGGACTAGCGGAAACATTCAGTACTTC. Encoded protein: CASSLGTSGNIQYF. Full variable domain (remainder filled in from reference TRBV5-1 and TRBJ2-4): KAGVTQTPRYLIKTRGQQVTLSCSPISGHRSVSWYQQTPGQGLQFLFEYFSETQRNKGNFPGRFSGRQFSNSRSEMNVSTLELGDSALYLCASSLGTSGNIQYFGAGTRLSVL.

The J gene is TRBJ2-1, the V gene TRBV20-1, with 12 bases aligning to TRBD1. V gave up 3 bases and J gave up 7 bases; unmatched junction bases: 7. The CDR3 sequence is 15 residues long. The germline V gene encodes CDR1 DFQATT and CDR2 SNEGSKA (reference sequence). CDR3 protein: CSASIGTGGSNEQFF. CDR3 DNA: TGCAGTGCTAGTATCGGGACAGGGGGCTCGAATGAGCAGTTCTTC.

This clone has a single count. The chain combines TRBV7-2 with TRBJ2-5, with TRBD2 matching over 7 bases. J gave up 5 bases and V 4 bases, and 16 bases lay outside the gene matches. This CDR3 is built from 17 residues. CDR1 SGHTA and CDR2 FQGNSA come from the germline V gene. The CDR3 sequence is CASSSGPRVAGAETQYF. The CDR3 coding sequence is TGTGCCAGCAGCTCTGGGCCTAGGGTAGCGGGCGCGGAGACCCAGTACTTC.

The rearrangement links TRBV6-6 to TRBJ1-4; no clear D gene. Trimming removed 2 bases at V and 5 bases at J, with 12 bases between. Germline V CDR1 and CDR2: MNHNY, SVGAGI (reference sequence). The CDR3 consists of 15 residues. The CDR3 reads CASSYLEGGNEKLFF. CDR3 sequence (DNA): TGTGCCAGCAGTTACCTCGAGGGTGGCAATGAAAAACTGTTTTTT.

The chain joins TRBV5-8 to TRBJ2-5, with D uncertain. This CDR3 is built from 13 residues. V was cut by 2 bases and J by 2 bases, with 7 bases left in between. CDR1 is SGHTS, CDR2 YDEGEE, per germline. CDR3 in DNA: TGTGCCAGCAGCTTCGTGGAGCAAGAGACCCAGTACTTC. Protein: CASSFVEQETQYF. The full variable domain, in which reference TRBV5-8 and TRBJ2-5 provide the parts outside the CDR3, is EAGVTQSPTHLIKTRGQQATLRCSPISGHTSVYWYQQALGLGLQFLLWYDEGEERNRGNFPPRFSGRQFPNYSSELNVNALELEDSALYLCASSFVEQETQYFGPGTRLLVL.

The chain has TRBV6-5 and TRBJ1-4, with D possibly TRBD1 on 6 matching bases. Looked up from germline, CDR1 is MNHEY and CDR2 is SVGAGI. The CDR3 is 16 amino acids. V was clipped by 2 bases and J by 8 bases, with 18 bases between them. CDR3 amino acids: CASSYGYTGLVEKLFF. The CDR3 nucleotides are TGTGCCAGCAGTTACGGATACACAGGGCTCGTCGAAAAACTGTTTTTT.

The chain carries TRBV20-1 and TRBJ2-5, with D perhaps TRBD1 (5 bases). V was pared by 6 bases and J by 7 bases, with 12 bases between. CDR1 and CDR2 from the germline V gene are DFQATT and SNEGSKA (reference sequence). This CDR3 region has 11 residues. DNA of the CDR3: TGCAGTGCCGTCAGGGATGGGACCCAGTACTTC. Protein product: CSAVRDGTQYF.

The CDR3 DNA reads as TGTGCCAGCAGCTTACAGGGGGCCGGCACAGATACGCAGTATTTT. Translation gives CASSLQGAGTDTQYF. The rearrangement joins TRBV5-4 to TRBJ2-3; TRBD1 matches at 9 bases. With V trimmed by 2 bases and J by 1 base, 2 bases remained unmatched. Germline V gene lookup returns CDR1 SGHNT and CDR2 YYREEE (reference sequence). This CDR3 has 15 amino acids. Based on the CDR3 plus reference TRBV5-4 and TRBJ2-3, the full variable domain is ETGVTQSPTHLIKTRGQQVTLRCSSQSGHNTVSWYQQALGQGPQFIFQYYREEENGRGNFPPRFSGLQFPNYSSELNVNALELDDSALYLCASSLQGAGTDTQYFGPGTRLTVL.

This rearrangement joins TRBV24-1 to TRBJ2-1; TRBD1 matches 10 bases. The trim removed 2 bases at V and 5 bases at J, leaving 8 bases unmatched. Per germline, CDR1 KGHDR and CDR2 SFDVKD. The CDR3 consists of 17 residues. The CDR3 loop reads CATSDSLGTGDHNEQFF. As DNA, the CDR3 is TGTGCCACCAGTGATTCACTCGGGACAGGGGACCACAATGAGCAGTTCTTC.

The J gene is TRBJ1-1, the V gene TRBV5-4, with 7 bases matching TRBD1. Germline assignment: CDR1 SGHNT and CDR2 YYREEE (reference sequence). Losses at the gene ends were 4 bases for V and 5 bases for J; bases not matched to a gene: 5. The CDR3 length is 13 residues. CDR3 nucleotide sequence: TGTGCCAGCAGCAGGGGGCGAGGGACTGAAGCTTTCTTT. Translation gives CASSRGRGTEAFF.

Here the CDR3 DNA reads TGTGCCACCAGTGATAAGGACACTGGTCGCACCGGGGAGCTGTTTTTT. Protein product: CATSDKDTGRTGELFF. The V gene is TRBV24-1, the J gene TRBJ2-2; a possible D gene is TRBD1 (5 bases). The germline V gene encodes CDR1 KGHDR and CDR2 SFDVKD. V lost 3 bases and J lost 4, with 14 bases in between. This CDR3 has 16 amino acids.

The chain carries TRBV9 and TRBJ1-6, with 9 nucleotides matching TRBD1. The CDR3 runs to 16 residues. V was clipped by 3 bases and J by 8 bases; unmatched bases: 9. Germline V gives CDR1 SGDLS, CDR2 YYNGEE. This CDR3 is CASSDRDREFDSPLHF. In nucleotides, the CDR3 is TGTGCCAGCAGCGACCGGGACAGGGAATTTGATTCACCCCTCCACTTT.

The V gene is TRBV11-1, the J gene TRBJ1-1; D gene uncertain. With 5 bases removed from V and 4 bases from J, the gap between germline ends came to 11 bases. There are 13 residues in the CDR3. Per the germline V gene, CDR1 is SGHAT and CDR2 is FQDESV (reference sequence). The chain's CDR3 is CASSPTQATEAFF. The CDR3 DNA reads as TGTGCCAGCAGCCCCACCCAAGCCACTGAAGCTTTCTTT.

The CDR3 bases are TGTGCCAGCAGCTTCTCTGGCTCTGAAGCTTTCTTT. Encoded protein: CASSFSGSEAFF. The gene calls are TRBV7-3 and TRBJ1-1; no clear D. Germline-derived CDR1 and CDR2 are SGHTA and FQGTGA. The length of the CDR3 is 12 residues. Trimming cost V 3 bases and J 6 bases, with 8 bases left between them.

The rearrangement joins TRBV30 to TRBJ2-1; tentatively, D is TRBD1 (6 bases). V lost 3 bases, J lost 5 bases, and 11 bases lay in between. Germline CDR1 and CDR2: GTSNPN and SVGIG (reference sequence). The CDR3 totals 13 residues. DNA of the CDR3: TGTGCCTGGAGGGGGGACAACAACAATGAGCAGTTCTTC. It encodes CAWRGDNNNEQFF.

The chain links TRBV7-8 to TRBJ2-1; 9 nucleotides line up with TRBD2. Germline assignment: CDR1 SGHVS and CDR2 FQNEAQ. V lost 5 bases, J lost 0 bases, and 2 bases stayed unmatched. The CDR3 is 15 residues long. The CDR3 protein is CASSRAGGSYNEQFF. The CDR3 region has the DNA TGTGCCAGCAGCCGAGCGGGGGGCTCCTACAATGAGCAGTTCTTC. Drawing the rest from reference TRBV7-8 and TRBJ2-1, the complete variable domain is GAGVSQSPRYKVAKRGQDVALRCDPISGHVSLFWYQQALGQGPEFLTYFQNEAQLDKSGLPSDRFFAERPEGSVSTLKIQRTQQEDSAVYLCASSRAGGSYNEQFFGPGTRLTVL.